This is a list of T cell receptor beta chains from one sample in a study of T cell responses to AZD1222 COVID-19 vaccine. Profiling relied on immunoSEQ multiplex PCR, and the TCRdb table lists in-frame clones only, not all of them. This table holds about 110,000 clones, around 88% found once. The material sequenced was peripheral blood, taken on day 0 of AZD1222 vaccination. These TCRs come from an adult in good health. Each CDR3 is given with its conserved first and last residue. A D gene is named only where the DNA matches it firmly. Rows give clone size only sometimes, using once, few, many, or a class for an expanded clone.

v_call,j_call,d_call,clone_size,cdr3_nt,cdr3_aa
TRBV2,TRBJ2-7,.,.,TGTGCCAGCAGTTACGCGAGGAACTCTGAGTACTTC,CASSYARNSEYF
TRBV4-2,TRBJ1-4,.,.,TGTGCCAGCAGCCAAGAGATGGGAAATGAAAAACTGTTTTTT,CASSQEMGNEKLFF
TRBV9,TRBJ2-7,.,few,TGTGCCAGCAGCGTGGGGTTGGGCCTCTACGAGCAGTACTTC,CASSVGLGLYEQYF
TRBV11-3,TRBJ1-1,.,.,TGTGCCAGCAGCTTAGATCTAGGTTCCACTGAAGCTTTCTTT,CASSLDLGSTEAFF
TRBV11-2,TRBJ1-6,.,once,TGTGCCAGCAGCCGAGTTGGGGATGCCTCACCCCTCCACTTT,CASSRVGDASPLHF
TRBV3-1/TRBV3-2,TRBJ1-2,.,.,TGTGCCAGCAGCCAAGATGCGGGGGGTCGGTATGGCTACACCTTC,CASSQDAGGRYGYTF
TRBV7-6,TRBJ1-1,TRBD1,.,TGTGCCAGCAGCTCCTCGACAGGGGCGAACACTGAAGCTTTCTTT,CASSSSTGANTEAFF
TRBV19,TRBJ2-5,.,.,TGTGCCAGTAGTACTGCGACTGTCAAAGAGACCCAGTACTTC,CASSTATVKETQYF
TRBV10-3,TRBJ2-7,TRBD1,.,TGTGCCATCAGCGAATTGGGACAGACTTACGAGCAGTACTTC,CAISELGQTYEQYF
TRBV6-5,TRBJ2-2,.,.,TGTGCCACCTCTCAGGGCCGGGCCACCGGGGAGCTGTTTTTT,CATSQGRATGELFF
TRBV18,TRBJ1-5,.,few,TGTGCCAGCTCGGACTTGCCGCATAGCAATCAGCCCCAGCATTTT,CASSDLPHSNQPQHF
TRBV29-1,TRBJ1-2,TRBD1,.,TGCAGCGTGGGGGGGGACAGAACCTATGGCTACACCTTC,CSVGGDRTYGYTF
TRBV3-1/TRBV3-2,TRBJ1-3,.,.,TGTGCCAGCAGCCCGACGGATAGACTCCTCTCTGGAAACACCATATATTTT,CASSPTDRLLSGNTIYF
TRBV4-2,TRBJ2-5,.,.,TGTGCCAGCAGCCAATTCCCGAGGGAGACCCAGTACTTC,CASSQFPRETQYF
TRBV2,TRBJ1-4,.,.,TGTGCCAGCAGATCTTTTGATGCAACTAATGAAAAACTGTTTTTT,CASRSFDATNEKLFF
TRBV21-1,TRBJ2-2,.,.,TGTGCCAGCAGCAACCGACCGGGACAGGGGAACACCGGGGAGCTGTTTTTT,CASSNRPGQGNTGELFF
TRBV6-2/TRBV6-3,TRBJ2-7,TRBD1,.,TGTGCCAGCAGTCAAAAGGACAGGCAAATTTACGAGCAGTACTTC,CASSQKDRQIYEQYF
TRBV14,TRBJ2-7,TRBD1,.,TGTGCCAGCAGTCTCCGCGTACAGGGGACCTACGAGCAGTACTTC,CASSLRVQGTYEQYF
TRBV7-2,TRBJ2-1,TRBD1,.,TGTGCCAGCAGCCCCGGGACAGGGGTTAATGAGCAGTTCTTC,CASSPGTGVNEQFF
TRBV5-1,TRBJ2-1,TRBD2,.,TGCGCCAGCAGCTTGGACGCGGGGGGCCGCCATGAGCAGTTCTTC,CASSLDAGGRHEQFF
TRBV19,TRBJ1-5,TRBD1,.,TGTGCCAGTAGCCCCGGGACAGGGGTTCAGCCCCAGCATTTT,CASSPGTGVQPQHF
TRBV6-5,TRBJ1-1,.,once,TGTGCCAGCAGTCTTTACAGGGTTATGAACACTGAAGCTTTCTTT,CASSLYRVMNTEAFF
TRBV12-5,TRBJ1-2,TRBD1,.,TGTGCTAGTGGTTTGGGTCCCGGGACAGGGAACTATGGCTACACCTTC,CASGLGPGTGNYGYTF
TRBV9,TRBJ1-4,.,few,TGTGCCAGCAGCGCAGACAGGAGCGATGAAAAACTGTTTTTT,CASSADRSDEKLFF
TRBV20-1,TRBJ2-3,.,.,TGCAGTGCTAGCACGGGAACGCAGTATTTT,CSASTGTQYF
TRBV27,TRBJ1-2,TRBD1,.,TGTGCCAGCAGTCCAGGGGGGACGGTGACCTTC,CASSPGGTVTF
TRBV19,TRBJ1-5,TRBD1,.,TGTGCCAGTAAGGGACAGTACAATCAGCCCCAGCATTTT,CASKGQYNQPQHF
TRBV27,TRBJ1-1,TRBD1,once,TGTGCCAGCAGGGACAGGGCTAGCTTGAACACTGAAGCTTTCTTT,CASRDRASLNTEAFF
TRBV3-1/TRBV3-2,TRBJ1-3,.,.,TGTGCCAGCAGCCATCGACAGAGCTCTGGAAACACCATATATTTT,CASSHRQSSGNTIYF
TRBV9,TRBJ2-5,.,once,TGTGCCAGCAGCGTAGAATCGGGCCAGCAAGAGACCCAGTACTTC,CASSVESGQQETQYF
TRBV11-2,TRBJ2-1,TRBD1,.,TGTGCCAGCAGCTCTAGGACAGGGAACCACAATGAGCAGTTCTTC,CASSSRTGNHNEQFF
TRBV19,TRBJ2-1,TRBD2,.,TGTGCCAGTAGTACTTATGCCCCCTCCGGACTAGCGGGGAATGAGCAGTTCTTC,CASSTYAPSGLAGNEQFF
TRBV4-1,TRBJ1-3,.,.,TGCGCCAGCAGCCAGATTAAACCCCGGGACGTAAGCTCTGGAAACACCATATATTTT,CASSQIKPRDVSSGNTIYF
TRBV9,TRBJ1-3,.,.,TGTGCCAGCAGCGTAGGGCAGGACTCTGGAAACACCATATATTTT,CASSVGQDSGNTIYF
TRBV6-2/TRBV6-3,TRBJ1-2,TRBD1,.,TGTGCCAGCAGCGATCGACAGGGATTCGGCTATGGCTACACCTTC,CASSDRQGFGYGYTF
TRBV19,TRBJ2-1,TRBD2,.,TGTGCCAGTAGGCCACCGCATAGCGGGGGGGCCTTCAATGAGCAGTTCTTC,CASRPPHSGGAFNEQFF
TRBV10-3,TRBJ1-2,.,.,TGTGCCATCAGTGAGTCGATTGGCCTTACGGGAGGCTACACCTTC,CAISESIGLTGGYTF
TRBV4-2,TRBJ2-2,TRBD2,once,TGTGCCAGCAGCCAAGGGGACTACAACACCGGGGAGCTGTTTTTT,CASSQGDYNTGELFF
TRBV6-5,TRBJ2-3,TRBD2,.,TGTGCCAGCAGTTACTCTAGCGGGGTTGTTACGCAGTATTTT,CASSYSSGVVTQYF
TRBV12-3/TRBV12-4,TRBJ1-4,.,.,TGTGCCAGCAGTTTTTCACGTGAAAAACTGTTTTTT,CASSFSREKLFF
TRBV7-3,TRBJ2-3,.,.,TGTGCCAGCAGCTTAGGAGGGGCCACAGATACGCAGTATTTT,CASSLGGATDTQYF
TRBV11-2,TRBJ1-2,.,.,TGTGCCAGCAGCAACACAGTGTATGGCTACACCTTC,CASSNTVYGYTF
TRBV27,TRBJ2-1,TRBD2,few,TGTGCCAGCAGTCGAGGGGCGGGGGGGCCCTACAATGAGCAGTTCTTC,CASSRGAGGPYNEQFF
TRBV25-1,TRBJ1-4,.,.,TGTGCCAGCAGCACCGGGGGGTCCAATGAAAAACTGTTTTTT,CASSTGGSNEKLFF
TRBV19,TRBJ1-3,.,.,TGTGCCACCCTGGGGGTTACGCGAAACACCATATATTTT,CATLGVTRNTIYF
TRBV5-1,TRBJ2-7,.,.,TGCGCCAGCAGCGGGCAGAGGGAAGGAACCTCCTACGAGCAGTACTTC,CASSGQREGTSYEQYF
TRBV7-9,TRBJ2-1,.,.,TGTGCCAGCAGCTTAGGCACCACAGGCAATGAGCAGTTCTTC,CASSLGTTGNEQFF
TRBV28,TRBJ1-2,TRBD1,.,TGTGCCAGCAGTCTACAGGGGGCCCAGGGTGGCTACACCTTC,CASSLQGAQGGYTF
TRBV5-5,TRBJ1-2,TRBD1,.,TGTGCCAGCGAACTTTCCGGGACAGGGATCTATGGCTACACCTTC,CASELSGTGIYGYTF
TRBV4-3,TRBJ1-5,TRBD1,few,TGCGCCAGCAGCCAAGATGGGACAGGAGGAGGCAATCAGCCCCAGCATTTT,CASSQDGTGGGNQPQHF
TRBV12-3/TRBV12-4,TRBJ2-2,.,.,TGTGCCAGCAGTCCTGTATCGACCGGGGAGCTGTTTTTT,CASSPVSTGELFF
TRBV18,TRBJ1-2,TRBD1,.,TGTGCCAGCTCATCCGATAGCGGGACAGAAACGCGCGGCTACACCTTC,CASSSDSGTETRGYTF
TRBV19,TRBJ2-1,.,.,TGTGCCAGTCTGGGCAGGGCGCTATTCTTC,CASLGRALFF
TRBV6-2/TRBV6-3,TRBJ1-1,TRBD1,once,TGTGCCAGCAGTTACTCATCCCGACAGGGATGGACTGAAGCTTTCTTT,CASSYSSRQGWTEAFF
TRBV2,TRBJ1-3,.,.,TGTGCCAGCAGCTCTCCTTGGTCTGGAAACACCATATATTTT,CASSSPWSGNTIYF
TRBV4-3,TRBJ2-5,TRBD1,.,TGCGCCAGCAGGATGACGACTACCGGGACAGGGGCGGAGACCCAGTACTTC,CASRMTTTGTGAETQYF